The entry below describes one T cell receptor (beta chain). This specimen belongs to a study of blood T cell repertoires in COVID-19. Study-level information: The United States, Italy and Spain supplied acute and convalescent COVID-19 samples. T cells, B-cell-depleted T cells, or PBMCs supplied cDNA or gDNA.

CDR1 is MNHNY and CDR2 is SVGAGI in the germline V gene (reference sequence). The CDR3 length is 14 residues. Trimming at V came to 2 bases and at J to 6 bases, leaving 7 bases not matched to a gene. Per the original methods: Researchers report that nucleated cell counts were estimated from reference gene primer amplification. Method: immunoSEQ multiplex PCR; TCRdb's copy keeps in-frame clones and lacks some. The V and J calls and clone size are taken from that table; D and trimming were inferred from the DNA. This table holds approximately 290,000 clones, around 90% found once. This TCR derives from a man between 18 and 35 years old with active or convalescent COVID-19. The chain carries TRBV6-6 and TRBJ2-7; 7 bases align to TRBD1. The sample was peripheral blood. CDR3 DNA: TGTGCCAGCAGTTACCCGTCCACAGGGGCCGAGCAGTACTTC. Translated, it gives CASSYPSTGAEQYF.